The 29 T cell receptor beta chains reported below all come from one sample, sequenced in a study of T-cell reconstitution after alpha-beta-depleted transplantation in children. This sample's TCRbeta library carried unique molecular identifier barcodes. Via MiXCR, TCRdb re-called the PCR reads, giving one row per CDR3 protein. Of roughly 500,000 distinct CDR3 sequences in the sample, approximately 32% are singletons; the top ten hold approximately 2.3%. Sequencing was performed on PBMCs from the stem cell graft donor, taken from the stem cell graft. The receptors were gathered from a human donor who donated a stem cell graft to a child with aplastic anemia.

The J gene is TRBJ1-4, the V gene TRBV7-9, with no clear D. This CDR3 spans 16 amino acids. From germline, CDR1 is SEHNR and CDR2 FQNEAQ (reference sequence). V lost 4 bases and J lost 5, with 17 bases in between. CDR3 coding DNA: TGTGCCAGCAGCTCTCTAAAACTAGGACCGAATGAAAAACTGTTTTTT. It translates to CASSSLKLGPNEKLFF.

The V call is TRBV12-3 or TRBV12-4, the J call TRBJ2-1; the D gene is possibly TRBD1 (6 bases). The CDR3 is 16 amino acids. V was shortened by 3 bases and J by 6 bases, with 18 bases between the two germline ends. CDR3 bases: TGTGCCAGCAGTTTCTGGGGGCGTTATGTGGGCAATGAGCAGTTCTTC. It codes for CASSFWGRYVGNEQFF.

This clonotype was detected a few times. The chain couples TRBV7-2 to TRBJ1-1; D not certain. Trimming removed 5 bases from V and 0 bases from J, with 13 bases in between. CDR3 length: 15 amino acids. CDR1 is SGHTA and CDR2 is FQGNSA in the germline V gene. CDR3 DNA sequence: TGTGCCAGCAGCATGGGCGGATCCATGAACACTGAAGCTTTCTTT. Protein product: CASSMGGSMNTEAFF.

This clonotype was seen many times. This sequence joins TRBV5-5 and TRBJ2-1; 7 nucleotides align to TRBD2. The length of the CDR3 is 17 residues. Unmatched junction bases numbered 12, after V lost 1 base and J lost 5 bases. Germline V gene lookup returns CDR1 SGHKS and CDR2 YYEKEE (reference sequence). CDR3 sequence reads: CASSLYVAGASHNEQFF. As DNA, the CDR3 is TGTGCCAGCAGCTTGTATGTCGCGGGAGCTTCCCACAATGAGCAGTTCTTC.

CDR3 DNA: TGTGCCAGCAGCGGGACAGGACGCTACGAGCAGTACTTC. As protein: CASSGTGRYEQYF. V gene TRBV5-8 combines with J gene TRBJ2-7, with 8 bases identical to TRBD1. The CDR3 totals 13 residues. V was clipped by 4 bases and J by 3 bases; unmatched bases: 3. CDR1 and CDR2 from the germline V gene are SGHTS and YDEGEE. The full variable domain, rest sourced from reference TRBV5-8 and TRBJ2-7, is EAGVTQSPTHLIKTRGQQATLRCSPISGHTSVYWYQQALGLGLQFLLWYDEGEERNRGNFPPRFSGRQFPNYSSELNVNALELEDSALYLCASSGTGRYEQYFGPGTRLTVT.

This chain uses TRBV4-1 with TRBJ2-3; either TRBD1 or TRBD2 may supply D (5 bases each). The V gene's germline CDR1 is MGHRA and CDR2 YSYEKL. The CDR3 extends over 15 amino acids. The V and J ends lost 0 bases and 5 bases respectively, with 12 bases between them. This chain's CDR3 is CASSQDGTRGDTQYF. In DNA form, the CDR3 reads TGCGCCAGCAGCCAAGACGGGACGAGAGGAGATACGCAGTATTTT.

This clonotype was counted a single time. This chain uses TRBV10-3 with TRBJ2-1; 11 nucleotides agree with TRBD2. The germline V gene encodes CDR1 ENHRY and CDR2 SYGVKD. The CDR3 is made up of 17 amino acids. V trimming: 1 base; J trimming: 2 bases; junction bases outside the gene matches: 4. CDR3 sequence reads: CAISELAGGPPYNEQFF. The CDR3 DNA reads TGTGCCATCAGTGAGTTAGCGGGAGGGCCCCCCTACAATGAGCAGTTCTTC.

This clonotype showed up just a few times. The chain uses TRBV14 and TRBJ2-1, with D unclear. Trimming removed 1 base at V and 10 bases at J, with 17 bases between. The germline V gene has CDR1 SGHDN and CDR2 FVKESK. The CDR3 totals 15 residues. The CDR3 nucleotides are TGTGCCAGCAGCCAAGGCGCATATAGACGTAACGAGCAGTTCTTC. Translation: CASSQGAYRRNEQFF.

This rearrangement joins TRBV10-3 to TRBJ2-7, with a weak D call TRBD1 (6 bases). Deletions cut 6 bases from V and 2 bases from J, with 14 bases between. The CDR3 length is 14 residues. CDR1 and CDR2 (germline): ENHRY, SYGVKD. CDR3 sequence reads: CAISAVDRPYEQYF. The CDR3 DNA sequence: TGTGCCATCAGCGCAGTAGACAGGCCCTACGAGCAGTACTTC.

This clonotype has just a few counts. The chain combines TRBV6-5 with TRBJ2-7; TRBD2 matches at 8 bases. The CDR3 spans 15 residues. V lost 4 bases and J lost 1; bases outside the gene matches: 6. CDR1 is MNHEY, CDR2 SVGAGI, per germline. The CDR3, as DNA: TGTGCCAGCAGTTCCCCGGGGGGGCTGTCCTACGAGCAGTACTTC. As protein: CASSSPGGLSYEQYF.

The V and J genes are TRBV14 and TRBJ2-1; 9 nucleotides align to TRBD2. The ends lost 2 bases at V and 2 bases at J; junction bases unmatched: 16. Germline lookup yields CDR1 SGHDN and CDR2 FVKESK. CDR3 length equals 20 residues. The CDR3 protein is CASSQSIRLAGSDAYNEQFF. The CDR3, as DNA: TGTGCCAGCAGCCAAAGTATTCGCCTAGCGGGGTCCGACGCCTACAATGAGCAGTTCTTC.

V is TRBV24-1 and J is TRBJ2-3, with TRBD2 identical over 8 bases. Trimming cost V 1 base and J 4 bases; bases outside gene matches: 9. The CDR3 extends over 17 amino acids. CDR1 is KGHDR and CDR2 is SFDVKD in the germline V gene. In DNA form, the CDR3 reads TGTGCCACCAGTGATTTTCACACGGGAGGGCCGGCAGATACGCAGTATTTT. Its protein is CATSDFHTGGPADTQYF.

The CDR3 here is CSAREVAGAFYEQYF. CDR3 sequence (DNA): TGCAGTGCTAGGGAGGTAGCGGGAGCGTTCTACGAGCAGTACTTC. The rearrangement links TRBV20-1 to TRBJ2-7; 9 nucleotides match TRBD2. The germline CDR1 and CDR2 sequences are DFQATT and SNEGSKA (reference sequence). CDR3 length: 15 amino acids. The junction had 9 bases not matched to a gene; V was cut back by 3 bases and J by 3 bases.

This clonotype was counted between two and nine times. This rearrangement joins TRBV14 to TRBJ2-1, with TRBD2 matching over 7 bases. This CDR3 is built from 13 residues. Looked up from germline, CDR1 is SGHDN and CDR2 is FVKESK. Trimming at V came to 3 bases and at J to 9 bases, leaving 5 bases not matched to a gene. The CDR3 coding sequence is TGTGCCAGCAGCCAGTTTAGGGAGGGTGAGCAGTTCTTC. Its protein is CASSQFREGEQFF.

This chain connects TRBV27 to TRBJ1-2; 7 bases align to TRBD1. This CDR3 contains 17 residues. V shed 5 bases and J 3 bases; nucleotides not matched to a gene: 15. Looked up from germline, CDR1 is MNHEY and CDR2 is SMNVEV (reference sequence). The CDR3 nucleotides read TGTGCCAGCAGTCACCATCCAGGGGGGGGCAGTGACTATGGCTACACCTTC. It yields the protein CASSHHPGGGSDYGYTF.

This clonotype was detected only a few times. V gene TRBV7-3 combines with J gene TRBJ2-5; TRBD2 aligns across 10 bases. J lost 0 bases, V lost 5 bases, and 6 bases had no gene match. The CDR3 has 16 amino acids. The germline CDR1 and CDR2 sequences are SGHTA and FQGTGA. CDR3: CASSPGLAHNQETQYF. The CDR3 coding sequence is TGTGCCAGCAGCCCGGGACTAGCGCACAACCAAGAGACCCAGTACTTC. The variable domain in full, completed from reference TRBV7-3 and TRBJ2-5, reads GAGVSQTPSNKVTEKGKYVELRCDPISGHTALYWYRQSLGQGPEFLIYFQGTGAADDSGLPNDRFFAVRPEGSVSTLKIQRTERGDSAVYLCASSPGLAHNQETQYFGPGTRLLVL.

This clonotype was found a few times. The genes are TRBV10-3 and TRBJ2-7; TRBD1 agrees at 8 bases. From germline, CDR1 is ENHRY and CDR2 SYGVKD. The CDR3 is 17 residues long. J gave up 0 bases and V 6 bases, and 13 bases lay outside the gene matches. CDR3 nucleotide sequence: TGTGCCATCAGCTCCAAATGGACAGGGATTAGCTCCTACGAGCAGTACTTC. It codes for CAISSKWTGISSYEQYF.

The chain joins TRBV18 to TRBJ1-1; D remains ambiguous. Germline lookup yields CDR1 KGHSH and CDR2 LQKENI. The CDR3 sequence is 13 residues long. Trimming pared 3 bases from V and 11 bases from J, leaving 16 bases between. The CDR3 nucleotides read TGTGCCAGCTCACCCCAGACCGGTATTAATGCTTTCTTT. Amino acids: CASSPQTGINAFF.

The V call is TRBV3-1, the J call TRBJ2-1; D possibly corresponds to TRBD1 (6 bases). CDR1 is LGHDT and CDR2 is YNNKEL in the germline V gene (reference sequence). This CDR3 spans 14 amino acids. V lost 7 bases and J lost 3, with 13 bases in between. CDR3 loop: CASIPTGLYNEQFF. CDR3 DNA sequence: TGTGCCAGCATCCCAACAGGGCTCTACAATGAGCAGTTCTTC.

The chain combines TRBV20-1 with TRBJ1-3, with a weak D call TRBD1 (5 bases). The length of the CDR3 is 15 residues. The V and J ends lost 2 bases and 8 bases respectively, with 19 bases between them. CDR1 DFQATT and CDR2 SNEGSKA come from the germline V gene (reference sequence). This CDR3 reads CSARSFQGKGDTIYF. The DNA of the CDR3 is TGCAGTGCTAGAAGCTTCCAGGGAAAAGGGGACACCATATATTTT.

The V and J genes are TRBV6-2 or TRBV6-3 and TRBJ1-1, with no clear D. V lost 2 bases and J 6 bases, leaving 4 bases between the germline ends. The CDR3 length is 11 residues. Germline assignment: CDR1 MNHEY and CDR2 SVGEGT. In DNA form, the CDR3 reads TGTGCCAGCAGTTACATCTCTGAAGCTTTCTTT. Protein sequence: CASSYISEAFF.

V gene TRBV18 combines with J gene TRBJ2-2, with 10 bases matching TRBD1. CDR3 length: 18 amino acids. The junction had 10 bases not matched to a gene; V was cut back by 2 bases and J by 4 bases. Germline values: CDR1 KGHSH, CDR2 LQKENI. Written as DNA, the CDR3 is TGTGCCAGCTCACCAGACCCCTTGGGACAGGGGACCACCGGGGAGCTGTTTTTT. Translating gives CASSPDPLGQGTTGELFF. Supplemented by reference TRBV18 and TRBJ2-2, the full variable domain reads NAGVMQNPRHLVRRRGQEARLRCSPMKGHSHVYWYRQLPEEGLKFMVYLQKENIIDESGMPKERFSAEFPKEGPSILRIQQVVRGDSAAYFCASSPDPLGQGTTGELFFGEGSRLTVL.

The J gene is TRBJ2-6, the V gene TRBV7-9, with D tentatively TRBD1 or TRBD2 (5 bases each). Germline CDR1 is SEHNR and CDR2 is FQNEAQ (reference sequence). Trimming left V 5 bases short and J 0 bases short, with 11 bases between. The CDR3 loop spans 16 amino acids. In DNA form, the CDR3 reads TGTGCCAGCAGCGGACAAACTAGCTCTGGGGCCAACGTCCTGACTTTC. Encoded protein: CASSGQTSSGANVLTF.

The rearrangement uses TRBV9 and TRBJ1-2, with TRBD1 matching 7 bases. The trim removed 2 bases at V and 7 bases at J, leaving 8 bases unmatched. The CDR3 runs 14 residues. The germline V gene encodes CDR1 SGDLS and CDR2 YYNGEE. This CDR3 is CASSVRQGPSGYTF. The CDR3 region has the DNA TGTGCCAGCAGCGTTAGACAGGGACCCTCTGGCTACACCTTC.

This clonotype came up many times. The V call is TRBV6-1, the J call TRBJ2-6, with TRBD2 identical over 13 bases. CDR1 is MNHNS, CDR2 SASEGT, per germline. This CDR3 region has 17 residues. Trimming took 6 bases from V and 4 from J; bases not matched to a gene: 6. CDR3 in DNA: TGTGCCAGCAGCACTAGCGGGAGGGCCTCCGGGGCCAACGTCCTGACTTTC. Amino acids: CASSTSGRASGANVLTF.

The DNA of the CDR3 is TGTGCCAGCAGGCCCTCGAGGGGTACCTACGAGCAGTACGTC. Its translation: CASRPSRGTYEQYV. The rearrangement links TRBV6-5 to TRBJ2-7; possibly TRBD1 or TRBD2 for D (5 bases each). Trimming took off 6 bases at V and 2 bases at J, with 14 bases between the two ends. The CDR3 has 14 residues. The germline V gene encodes CDR1 MNHEY and CDR2 SVGAGI.

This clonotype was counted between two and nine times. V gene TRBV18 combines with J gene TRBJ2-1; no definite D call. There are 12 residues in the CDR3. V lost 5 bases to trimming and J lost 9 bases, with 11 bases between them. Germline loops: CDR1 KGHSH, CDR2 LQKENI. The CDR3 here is CASSSKPGEQFF. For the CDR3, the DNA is TGTGCCAGCTCATCGAAGCCTGGTGAGCAGTTCTTC.

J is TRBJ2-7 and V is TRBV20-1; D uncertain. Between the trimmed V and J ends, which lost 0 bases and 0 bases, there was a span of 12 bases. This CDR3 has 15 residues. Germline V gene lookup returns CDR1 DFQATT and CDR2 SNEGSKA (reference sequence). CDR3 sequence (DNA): TGCAGTGCTAGAGATCTCCGGGTGAGCTCCTACGAGCAGTACGTC. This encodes CSARDLRVSSYEQYV.

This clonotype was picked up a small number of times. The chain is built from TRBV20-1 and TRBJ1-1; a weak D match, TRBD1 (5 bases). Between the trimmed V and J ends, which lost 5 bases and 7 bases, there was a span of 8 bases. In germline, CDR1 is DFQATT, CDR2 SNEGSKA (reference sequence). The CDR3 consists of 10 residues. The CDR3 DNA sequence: TGCAGTGCTCCTAGGGGTGAAGCTTTCTTT. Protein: CSAPRGEAFF.